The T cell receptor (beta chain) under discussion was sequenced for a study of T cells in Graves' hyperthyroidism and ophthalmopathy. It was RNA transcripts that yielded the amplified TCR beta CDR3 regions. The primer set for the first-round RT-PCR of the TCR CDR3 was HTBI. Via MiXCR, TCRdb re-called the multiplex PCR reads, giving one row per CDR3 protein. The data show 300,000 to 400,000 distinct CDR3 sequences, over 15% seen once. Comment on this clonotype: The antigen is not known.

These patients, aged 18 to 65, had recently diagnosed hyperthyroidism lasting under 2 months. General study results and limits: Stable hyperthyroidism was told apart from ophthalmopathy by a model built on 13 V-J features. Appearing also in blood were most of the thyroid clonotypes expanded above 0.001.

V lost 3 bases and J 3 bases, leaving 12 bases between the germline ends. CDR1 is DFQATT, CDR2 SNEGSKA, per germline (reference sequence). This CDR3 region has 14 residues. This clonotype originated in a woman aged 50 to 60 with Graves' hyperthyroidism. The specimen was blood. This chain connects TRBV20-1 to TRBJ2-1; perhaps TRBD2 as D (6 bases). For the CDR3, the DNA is TGCAGTGCTAGTGAGGGAGGAAACTACAATGAGCAGTTCTTC. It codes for CSASEGGNYNEQFF.